This TCR beta chain comes out of a study of human T cells and chemical hapten exposure. At the level of the study: Patch testing placed 0.01% DPC on the upper back, with readings at 6 days. Alopecia areata, totalis and universalis patients, mostly female, were included. TCR yield per sample varied, mainly due to pooled library volumes. Study findings and constraints: Controls had significantly fewer large CDR3 similarity clusters than were formed by expanded TCRs.

From the RACE reads, TCRdb called clonotypes with MiXCR, one entry per CDR3 protein. The data contain 380,000 or so distinct CDR3 sequences, 5% to 6.5% of them singletons. Many counts were recorded for this clonotype. What it binds is not known. The V end was cut by 7 bases, the J end by 2 bases, with 11 bases between. CDR3 length: 13 amino acids. Indicated time point: pre-sensitization, week 0. The treatment denotes: therapeutic diphenylcyclopropenone sensitization with weekly scalp DPC. This TCR derives from a woman younger than 35 with alopecia areata. Some clones in this sample may be carry-over from other donors' samples. V and J are TRBV12-3 or TRBV12-4 and TRBJ1-1; a weak D match, TRBD1 (5 bases). The sample here was whole blood, taken in connection with sensitization to the hapten diphenylcyclopropenone (DPC). CDR3 residues: CASTSQANTEAFF. The DNA for the CDR3 is TGTGCCAGCACCTCACAGGCTAACACTGAAGCTTTCTTT.